Here is one T cell receptor beta chain with its context. Its antigen remains unknown. This sample was taken from a study of cytomegalovirus exposure and HLA in healthy donors. The study's findings and limits: Reports showed the classifier diagnosing cytomegalovirus status with high specificity and sensitivity. There were about 160 TCR beta chains listed as cytomegalovirus-associated. Subsequent analysis found a tendency for first-cohort TCR clusters to co-occur within the 120 validation repertoires.

Profiling relied on immunoSEQ multiplex PCR, and the TCRdb table lists in-frame clones only, not all of them. The repertoire holds about 120,000 clones, with about 91% as singletons. This TCR derives from a man aged 18 to 30 in good health and CMV-seronegative. The source material was PBMCs.

This CDR3 reads CASSEGTGFGEQFF. The CDR3 bases are TGTGCCAGCAGCGAAGGCACAGGGTTCGGGGAGCAGTTCTTC. The chain joins TRBV27 to TRBJ2-1; D may be TRBD1 (6 bases). The CDR3 covers 14 residues. Germline V gene data show CDR1 as MNHEY and CDR2 as SMNVEV (reference sequence). Trimming pared 6 bases from V and 10 bases from J, leaving 19 bases between.